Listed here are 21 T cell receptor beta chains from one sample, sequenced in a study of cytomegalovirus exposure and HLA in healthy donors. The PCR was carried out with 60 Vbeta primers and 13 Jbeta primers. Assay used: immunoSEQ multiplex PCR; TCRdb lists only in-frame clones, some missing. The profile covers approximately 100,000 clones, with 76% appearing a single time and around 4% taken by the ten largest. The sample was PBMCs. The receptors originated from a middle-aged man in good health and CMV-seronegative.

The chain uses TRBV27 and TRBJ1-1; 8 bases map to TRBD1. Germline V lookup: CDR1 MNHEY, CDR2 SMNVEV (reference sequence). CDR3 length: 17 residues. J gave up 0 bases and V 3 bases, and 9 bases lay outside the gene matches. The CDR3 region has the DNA TGTGCCAGCAGTTTCCAGGGGGCCTCCCCGGTGAACACTGAAGCTTTCTTT. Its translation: CASSFQGASPVNTEAFF.

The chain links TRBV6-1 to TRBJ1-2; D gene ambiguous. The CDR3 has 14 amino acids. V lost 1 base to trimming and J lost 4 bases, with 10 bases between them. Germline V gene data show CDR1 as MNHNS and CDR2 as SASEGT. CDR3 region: CASSEVKPSYGYTF. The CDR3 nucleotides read TGTGCCAGCAGTGAAGTAAAACCGAGCTATGGCTACACCTTC.

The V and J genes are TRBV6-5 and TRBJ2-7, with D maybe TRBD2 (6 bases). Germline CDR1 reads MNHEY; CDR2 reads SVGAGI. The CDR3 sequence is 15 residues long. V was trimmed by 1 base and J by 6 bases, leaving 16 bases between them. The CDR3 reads CASSYLTTGLSEQYV. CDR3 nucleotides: TGTGCCAGCAGTTACTTAACAACGGGACTGAGCGAGCAGTACGTC.

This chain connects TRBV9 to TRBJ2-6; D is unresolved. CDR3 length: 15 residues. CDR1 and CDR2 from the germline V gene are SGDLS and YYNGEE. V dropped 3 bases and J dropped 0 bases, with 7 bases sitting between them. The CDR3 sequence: CASSATFSGANVLTF. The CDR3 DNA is TGTGCCAGCAGCGCAACATTCTCTGGGGCCAACGTCCTGACTTTC.

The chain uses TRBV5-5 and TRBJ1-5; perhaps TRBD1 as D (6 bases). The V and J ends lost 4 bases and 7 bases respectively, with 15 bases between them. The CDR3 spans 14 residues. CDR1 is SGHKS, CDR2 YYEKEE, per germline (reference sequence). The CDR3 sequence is CASSNTRGSQPQHF. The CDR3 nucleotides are TGTGCCAGCAGCAACACCAGGGGATCCCAGCCCCAGCATTTT.

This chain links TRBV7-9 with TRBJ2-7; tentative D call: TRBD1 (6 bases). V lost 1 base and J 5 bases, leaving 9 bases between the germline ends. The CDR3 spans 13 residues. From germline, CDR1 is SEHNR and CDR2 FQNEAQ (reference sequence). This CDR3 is CASSLVGTNEQYV. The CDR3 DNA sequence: TGTGCCAGCAGCTTAGTTGGGACAAACGAGCAGTACGTC.

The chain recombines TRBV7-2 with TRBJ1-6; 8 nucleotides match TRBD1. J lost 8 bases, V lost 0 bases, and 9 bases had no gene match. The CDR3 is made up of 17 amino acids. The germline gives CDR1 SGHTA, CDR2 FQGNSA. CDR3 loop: CASSLAPQGGFDSPLHF. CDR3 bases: TGTGCCAGCAGCTTAGCTCCACAGGGGGGATTTGATTCACCCCTCCACTTT. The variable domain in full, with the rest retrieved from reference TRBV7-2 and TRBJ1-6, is GAGVSQSPSNKVTEKGKDVELRCDPISGHTALYWYRQSLGQGLEFLIYFQGNSAPDKSGLPSDRFSAERTGGSVSTLTIQRTQQEDSAVYLCASSLAPQGGFDSPLHFGNGTRLTVT.

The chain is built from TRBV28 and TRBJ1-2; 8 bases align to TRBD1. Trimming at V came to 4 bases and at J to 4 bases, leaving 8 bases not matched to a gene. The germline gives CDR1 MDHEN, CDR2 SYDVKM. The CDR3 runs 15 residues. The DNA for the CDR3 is TGTGCCAGCAGTTATCCAGGGGGCGGTGGCTATGGCTACACCTTC. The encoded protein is CASSYPGGGGYGYTF.

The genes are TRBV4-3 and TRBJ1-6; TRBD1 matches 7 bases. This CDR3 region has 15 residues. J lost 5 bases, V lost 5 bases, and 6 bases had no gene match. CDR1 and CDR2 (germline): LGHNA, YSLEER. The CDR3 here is CASSLTGLDNSPLHF. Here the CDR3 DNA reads TGCGCCAGCAGCTTGACAGGGTTGGATAATTCACCCCTCCACTTT.

CDR3 loop: CASSLGQGSTYEQYV. DNA for the CDR3: TGTGCCAGCAGCTTAGGGCAGGGGTCTACCTACGAGCAGTACGTC. This chain connects TRBV7-2 to TRBJ2-7; TRBD1 might be the D (6 bases). V gave up 1 base and J gave up 2 bases, with 12 bases separating them. Germline CDR1 is SGHTA and CDR2 is FQGNSA. CDR3 length equals 15 residues.

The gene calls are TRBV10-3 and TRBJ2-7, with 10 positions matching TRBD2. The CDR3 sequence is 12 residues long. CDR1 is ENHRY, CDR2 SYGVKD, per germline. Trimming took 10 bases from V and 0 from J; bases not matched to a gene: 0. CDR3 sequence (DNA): TGTGCCACTAGCGGGGGCTCCTACGAGCAGTACGTC. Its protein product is CATSGGSYEQYV.

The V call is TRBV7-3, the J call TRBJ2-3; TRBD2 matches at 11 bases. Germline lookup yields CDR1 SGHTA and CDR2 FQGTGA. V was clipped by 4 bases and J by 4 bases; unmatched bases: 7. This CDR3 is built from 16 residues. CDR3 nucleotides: TGTGCCAGCAGCTCTATAGCGGGGGGGAGGGCAGATACGCAGTATTTT. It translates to CASSSIAGGRADTQYF.

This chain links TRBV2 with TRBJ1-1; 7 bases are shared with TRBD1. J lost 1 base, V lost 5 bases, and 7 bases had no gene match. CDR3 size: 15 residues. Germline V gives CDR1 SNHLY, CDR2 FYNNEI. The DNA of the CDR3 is TGTGCCAGCAGTTACGGGGGACAGAGGAACACTGAAGCTTTCTTT. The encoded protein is CASSYGGQRNTEAFF.

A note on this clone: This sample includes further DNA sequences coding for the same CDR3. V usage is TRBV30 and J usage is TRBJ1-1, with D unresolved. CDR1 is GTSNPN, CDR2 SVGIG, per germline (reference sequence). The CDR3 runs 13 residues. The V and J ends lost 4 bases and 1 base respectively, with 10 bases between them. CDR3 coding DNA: TGTGCCTGGACCGGAGACGAGAACACTGAAGCTTTCTTT. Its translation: CAWTGDENTEAFF.

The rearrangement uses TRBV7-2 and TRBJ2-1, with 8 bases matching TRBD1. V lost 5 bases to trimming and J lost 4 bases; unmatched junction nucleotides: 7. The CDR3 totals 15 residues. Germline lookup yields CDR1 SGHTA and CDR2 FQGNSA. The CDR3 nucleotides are TGTGCCAGCAGCGCGTACAGGGGGACTTACAATGAGCAGTTCTTC. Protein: CASSAYRGTYNEQFF.

The CDR3 DNA follows: TGTGCCAGCAGTTTATCTCGGGCAGGGAAAGAGACCCAGTACTTC. Translating gives CASSLSRAGKETQYF. The chain couples TRBV28 to TRBJ2-5, with D tentatively TRBD1 (5 bases). The germline V gene encodes CDR1 MDHEN and CDR2 SYDVKM. The CDR3 sequence is 15 residues long. The V and J ends lost 1 base and 3 bases respectively, with 12 bases between them.

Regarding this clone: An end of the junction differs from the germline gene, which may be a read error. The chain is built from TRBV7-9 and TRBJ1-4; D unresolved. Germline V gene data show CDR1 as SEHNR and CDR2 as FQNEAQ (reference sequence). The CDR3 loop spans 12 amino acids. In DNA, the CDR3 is TGTTCCAGCCGGAGGGAGAATGAAAAACTGTTTTTT. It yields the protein CSSRRENEKLFF.

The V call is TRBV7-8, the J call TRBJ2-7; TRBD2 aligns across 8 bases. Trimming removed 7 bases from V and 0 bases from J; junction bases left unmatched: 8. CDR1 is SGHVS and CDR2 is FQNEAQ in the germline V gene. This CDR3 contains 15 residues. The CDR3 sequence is CASIPLAGHSYEQYF. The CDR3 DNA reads TGTGCCAGCATCCCTTTAGCGGGACACTCCTACGAGCAGTACTTC.

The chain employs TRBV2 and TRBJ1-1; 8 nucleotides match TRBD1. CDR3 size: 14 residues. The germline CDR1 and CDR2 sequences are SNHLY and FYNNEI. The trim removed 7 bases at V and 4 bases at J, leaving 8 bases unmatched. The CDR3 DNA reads TGTGCCAGCATTAGGACAGGGTCGGGCACTGAAGCTTTCTTT. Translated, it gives CASIRTGSGTEAFF.

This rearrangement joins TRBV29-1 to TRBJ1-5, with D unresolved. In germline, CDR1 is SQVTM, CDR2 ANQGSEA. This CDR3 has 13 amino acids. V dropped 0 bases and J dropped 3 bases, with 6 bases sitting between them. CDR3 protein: CSVEEHFNQPQHF. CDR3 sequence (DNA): TGCAGCGTTGAAGAACATTTCAATCAGCCCCAGCATTTT.

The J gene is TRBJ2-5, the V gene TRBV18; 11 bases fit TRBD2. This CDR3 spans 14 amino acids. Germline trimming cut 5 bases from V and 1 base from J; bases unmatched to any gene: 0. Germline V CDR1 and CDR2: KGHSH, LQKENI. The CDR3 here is CASSTSGGQETQYF. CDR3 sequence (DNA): TGTGCCAGCTCAACTAGCGGGGGCCAAGAGACCCAGTACTTC.